This TCR beta chain came from a study of T cells of healthy individuals. This clonotype was detected ten times or more. V was shortened by 7 bases and J by 4 bases, with 11 bases between the two germline ends. This CDR3 comprises 13 residues. Germline assignment: CDR1 SQVTM and CDR2 ANQGSEA. One entry per CDR3 protein results from TCRdb running MiXCR on the 5' RACE reads. Of around 53,000 distinct CDR3 sequences in the sample, roughly 15% were seen once. The chain employs TRBV29-1 and TRBJ2-6, with a possible D match to TRBD1 (6 bases). This receptor was identified in a human donor in good health. Here the CDR3 reads CSATGFGANVLTF. CDR3 DNA: TGCAGCGCAACAGGGTTCGGGGCCAACGTCCTGACTTTC.